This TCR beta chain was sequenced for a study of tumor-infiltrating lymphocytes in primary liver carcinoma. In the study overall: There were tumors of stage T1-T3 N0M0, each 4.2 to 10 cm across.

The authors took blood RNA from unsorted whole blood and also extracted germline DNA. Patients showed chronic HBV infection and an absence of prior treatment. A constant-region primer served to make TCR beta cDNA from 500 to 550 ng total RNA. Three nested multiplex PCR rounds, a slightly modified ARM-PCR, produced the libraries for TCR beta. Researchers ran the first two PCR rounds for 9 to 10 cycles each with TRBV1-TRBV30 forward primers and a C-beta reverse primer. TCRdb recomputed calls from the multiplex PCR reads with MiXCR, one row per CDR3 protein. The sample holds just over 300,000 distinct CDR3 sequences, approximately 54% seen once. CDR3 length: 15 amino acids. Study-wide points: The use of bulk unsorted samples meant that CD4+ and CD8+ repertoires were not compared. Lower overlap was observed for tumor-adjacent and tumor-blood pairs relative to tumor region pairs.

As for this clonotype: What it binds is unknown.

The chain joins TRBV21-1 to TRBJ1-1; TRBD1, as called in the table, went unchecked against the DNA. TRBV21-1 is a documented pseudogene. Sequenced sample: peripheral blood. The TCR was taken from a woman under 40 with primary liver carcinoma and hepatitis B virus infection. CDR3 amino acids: CASSLSTGKNTEAFF. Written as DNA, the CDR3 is TGTGCCAGCAGCCTGTCGACAGGGAAGAACACTGAAGCTTTCTTT.